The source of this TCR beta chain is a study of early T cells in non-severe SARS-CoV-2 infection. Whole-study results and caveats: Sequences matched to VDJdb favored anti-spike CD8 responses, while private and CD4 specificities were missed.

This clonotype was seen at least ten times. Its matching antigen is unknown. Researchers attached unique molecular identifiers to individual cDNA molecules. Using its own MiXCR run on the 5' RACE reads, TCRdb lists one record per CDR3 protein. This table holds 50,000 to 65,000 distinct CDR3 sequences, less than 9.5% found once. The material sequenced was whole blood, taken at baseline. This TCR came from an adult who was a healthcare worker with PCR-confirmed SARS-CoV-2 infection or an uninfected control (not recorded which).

The CDR3 sequence is CASSPKSSYEQYF. The CDR3 DNA follows: TGTGCCAGCTCACCCAAGAGCTCCTACGAGCAGTACTTC. This rearrangement joins TRBV18 to TRBJ2-7; no clear D. Between the trimmed V and J ends, which lost 3 bases and 0 bases, there was a span of 6 bases. CDR1 and CDR2 (germline): KGHSH, LQKENI. The CDR3 contains 13 residues.